Reported below is one TCR beta chain. Its antigen has not been determined. One base away there is no much larger clone; base qualities are not given. TCRbeta CDR3 regions were amplified from genomic DNA by means of the immunoSEQ Assay, a bias-controlled multiplex PCR. On the authors' methods: Within the assay, amplification of reference gene primers was used to estimate how many nucleated cells each sample contained. To quantify the absolute abundance of each unique TCRbeta CDR3 rearrangement, sequence reads were collapsed and filtered. Productive Simpson clonality was computed per sample as the square root of Simpson's diversity index over productive rearrangements. As stored in TCRdb, this immuneACCESS dataset retains in-frame rearrangements with V and J assigned. A fraction of the clones does not appear; measured against another copy, unresolved V genes explain less than half of the discrepancy, and the remainder lacks a known reason. V and J calls and clone size are copied from that table; D and trimming were computed from the DNA. The sample yields 220,000 or so clones; approximately 84% were counted once. Around 3% of the sample belongs to the ten largest clones.

The data originate from a study of blood T cell repertoires in COVID-19 (dated by TCRdb to 2020 to 2021). Regarding the complete study: Samples covering the acute and convalescent phases of COVID-19 were provided by collaborators in the United States, Italy and Spain. The repertoires were made available in a free public database intended to serve as a resource for research on the immune response to SARS-CoV-2. The samples were drawn from two sources: the first 160 participants of the ongoing ImmuneRACE study, and 950 to 1,500 subjects contributed by 6 global collaborators. Subjects who had been exposed to COVID-19, were actively infected with it, or had recovered from it provided the deeply sampled blood TCRbeta repertoires that made up the dataset. Where HLA class I and class II types were available, the types were taken from metadata supplied by the sample provider, not from assay-based typing. The sample metadata nearly always contained a de-identified subject ID, COVID-19 status, age in years and sex. The material from the prospective study consisted of cDNA or gDNA derived from T cells, B-cell-depleted T cells, or PBMCs.

The study at large found these results: The amount of clinical and demographic metadata varied by source and participant and was provided uncurated.

Samples from volunteer blood donors who had recovered from COVID-19 were contributed by a second Seattle source. Whole blood was collected in K2EDTA tubes by collaborating institutions according to the institutions' own protocols. Collaborator samples were shipped for TCRbeta analysis as frozen whole blood, isolated PBMCs, or DNA extracted from either sample type. Ends trimmed: V by 3 bases, J by 6 bases; bases unmatched to a gene: 6. The CDR3, cysteine through phenylalanine, is 15 amino acids long. Left in the record is the CDR3 DNA by itself, 45 bases read in frame from the first base. Taken from the germline V gene, the CDR1 and CDR2 loops are SGHRS and YFSETQ.

Input material: peripheral blood. This clonotype originated in a man aged 50 to 60 who had recovered from COVID-19. The V gene is TRBV5-1 and the J gene is TRBJ2-7; 13 bases in the junction line up with TRBD2. Here the CDR3 is given as CASSSTSGRAPEQYF. DNA sequence: TGCGCCAGCAGCTCCACTAGCGGGAGGGCTCCCGAGCAGTACTTC. The reference TRBV5-1 and TRBJ2-7 proteins fill in what lies around the CDR3, so the full variable domain reads KAGVTQTPRYLIKTRGQQVTLSCSPISGHRSVSWYQQTPGQGLQFLFEYFSETQRNKGNFPGRFSGRQFSNSRSEMNVSTLELGDSALYLCASSSTSGRAPEQYFGPGTRLTVT.